The 19 T cell receptor beta chains in this list originate from one sample, sequenced in a study of blood T cell repertoires in COVID-19. Sequencing used immunoSEQ multiplex PCR; TCRdb keeps in-frame clones, though not all of them. The data hold around 310,000 clones, with nearly 90% observed a single time. The sample was peripheral blood. The receptors were gathered from a woman aged 40 to 49 with COVID-19, enrolled during active disease.

This sequence joins TRBV5-4 and TRBJ1-3; no firm D call. This CDR3 comprises 13 residues. The V end was cut by 3 bases, the J end by 1 base, with 5 bases between. Germline loops: CDR1 SGHNT, CDR2 YYREEE (reference sequence). The CDR3, as DNA: TGTGCCAGCAGCTCACAGTCTGGAAACACCATATATTTT. Translating it yields CASSSQSGNTIYF.

This chain joins TRBV29-1 and TRBJ2-1, with 10 bases lining up with TRBD2. With V trimmed by 8 bases and J by 4 bases, 11 bases remained unmatched. The CDR3 is made up of 15 amino acids. CDR1 and CDR2 from the germline V gene are SQVTM and ANQGSEA. The CDR3 loop reads CSSSGGSGRYNEQFF. Here the CDR3 DNA reads TGCAGCTCCTCGGGGGGTAGCGGGAGGTACAATGAGCAGTTCTTC.

V is TRBV19 and J is TRBJ2-2, with D perhaps TRBD1 (6 bases). The CDR3 covers 14 residues. The germline gives CDR1 LNHDA, CDR2 SQIVND (reference sequence). V was trimmed by 5 bases and J by 4 bases, leaving 11 bases between them. The CDR3 reads CASSYRVSTGELFF. The DNA of the CDR3 is TGTGCCAGTAGTTACAGGGTTAGCACCGGGGAGCTGTTTTTT.

V usage is TRBV5-1 and J usage is TRBJ2-1; tentatively, D is TRBD2 (6 bases). The CDR3 has 12 amino acids. Germline V gene sequence: CDR1 SGHRS, CDR2 YFSETQ. Trimming stripped 1 base from V and 9 bases from J, with 8 bases between. The DNA for the CDR3 is TGCGCCAGCAGCTTGCAGGGAGGTGAGCAGTTCTTC. Translating gives CASSLQGGEQFF. The entire variable domain, with the rest obtained from reference TRBV5-1 and TRBJ2-1, is as follows: KAGVTQTPRYLIKTRGQQVTLSCSPISGHRSVSWYQQTPGQGLQFLFEYFSETQRNKGNFPGRFSGRQFSNSRSEMNVSTLELGDSALYLCASSLQGGEQFFGPGTRLTVL.

The rearrangement uses TRBV30 and TRBJ1-5, with TRBD1 identical over 9 bases. The germline gives CDR1 GTSNPN, CDR2 SVGIG (reference sequence). The ends lost 8 bases at V and 4 bases at J; junction bases unmatched: 6. This CDR3 has 13 amino acids. The CDR3 sequence is CAGATGGNQPQHF. The DNA of the CDR3 is TGTGCCGGAGCGACAGGGGGGAATCAGCCCCAGCATTTT.

The chain couples TRBV25-1 to TRBJ1-5; D is perhaps TRBD1 (6 bases). Between the trimmed V and J ends, which lost 2 bases and 4 bases, there was a span of 9 bases. Germline V gene lookup returns CDR1 MGHDK and CDR2 SYGVNS. The length of the CDR3 is 14 residues. The CDR3 sequence: CASSEAGDNQPQHF. In DNA form, the CDR3 reads TGTGCCAGCAGTGAAGCAGGGGATAATCAGCCCCAGCATTTT.

The chain employs TRBV28 and TRBJ1-2; D call uncertain. Per the germline V gene, CDR1 is MDHEN and CDR2 is SYDVKM. V lost 7 bases and J lost 8, with 17 bases in between. This CDR3 region has 13 residues. CDR3 nucleotide sequence: TGTGCCAGCATTAAAAATCCGGGGAGAGGCTACACCTTC. This encodes CASIKNPGRGYTF.

The chain is built from TRBV7-2 and TRBJ2-2; 8 bases match TRBD2. CDR3 length: 18 amino acids. With 1 base clipped from V and 4 bases from J, the junction kept 11 bases outside the gene matches. Per the germline V gene, CDR1 is SGHTA and CDR2 is FQGNSA. The CDR3 coding sequence is TGTGCCAGCAGCTTAGGGGTAATGGTAGCGGGATCCACCGGGGAGCTGTTTTTT. The encoded protein is CASSLGVMVAGSTGELFF.

This clone has more than one count but fewer than ten. The chain is built from TRBV28 and TRBJ2-3; D possibly corresponds to TRBD1 (5 bases). Germline V gene data show CDR1 as MDHEN and CDR2 as SYDVKM. CDR3 length: 16 amino acids. Trimming removed 2 bases at V and 2 bases at J, with 14 bases between. The chain's CDR3 is CASSLRSGRDTDTQYF. For the CDR3, the DNA is TGTGCCAGCAGTTTAAGATCGGGCAGGGACACAGATACGCAGTATTTT.

Written as DNA, the CDR3 is TGTGCCAGTAGTCCCGGGCAGGGGGCAAATTCACCCCTCCACTTT. This gives the protein CASSPGQGANSPLHF. The rearrangement joins TRBV19 to TRBJ1-6; the match to TRBD1 covers 8 bases. The J segment lost 7 bases and the V segment lost 5 bases, leaving 7 bases of the junction unmatched. CDR3 size: 15 residues. Germline CDR1 reads LNHDA; CDR2 reads SQIVND (reference sequence).

The V call is TRBV5-4, the J call TRBJ1-2; D possibly corresponds to TRBD1 (5 bases). The CDR3 is 13 amino acids. Germline CDR1 reads SGHNT; CDR2 reads YYREEE (reference sequence). Trimming removed 2 bases from V and 3 bases from J, with 8 bases in between. The CDR3 region has the DNA TGTGCCAGCAGCTTCCCCAGGGACTATGGCTACACCTTC. Residues: CASSFPRDYGYTF.

V is TRBV4-2 and J is TRBJ2-3; TRBD2 aligns across 7 bases. With V trimmed by 10 bases and J by 1 base, 17 bases remained unmatched. The CDR3 has 17 residues. The germline gives CDR1 LGHNA, CDR2 YNFKEQ. The chain's CDR3 is CATSPGGKGGGTDTQYF. CDR3 in DNA: TGTGCCACCTCCCCGGGGGGTAAGGGCGGGGGCACAGATACGCAGTATTTT.

This clone came up once. The chain combines TRBV5-1 with TRBJ1-1; D perhaps matches TRBD1 (5 bases). The CDR3 loop spans 18 amino acids. V lost 4 bases and J 0 bases, leaving 22 bases between the germline ends. In germline, CDR1 is SGHRS, CDR2 YFSETQ. The CDR3 bases are TGCGCCAGCAGCAGACGGTCGTACGGGGGAGGGTTGAACACTGAAGCTTTCTTT. Translated: CASSRRSYGGGLNTEAFF.

This sequence joins TRBV6-2 or TRBV6-3 and TRBJ2-1, with TRBD1 identical over 10 bases. V shed 2 bases, J shed 0 bases, and the junction held 4 bases outside the gene matches. Germline assignment: CDR1 MNHEY and CDR2 SVGEGT. The CDR3 covers 17 residues. Written as DNA, the CDR3 is TGTGCCAGCAGTTACCCTAGGGACAGGGGCTCCTACAATGAGCAGTTCTTC. Its protein product is CASSYPRDRGSYNEQFF.

For the CDR3, the DNA is TGTGCCAGCAGCTTACGGGGGGATGGAGGTTCACCCCTCCACTTT. Protein sequence: CASSLRGDGGSPLHF. V is TRBV7-2 and J is TRBJ1-6; D may be TRBD1 (5 bases). The ends were cut back, 2 bases at V and 9 bases at J, with 14 bases in the middle. CDR3 length: 15 residues. Germline values: CDR1 SGHTA, CDR2 FQGNSA.

The rearrangement links TRBV30 to TRBJ1-3; possibly TRBD1 for D (6 bases). The V gene's germline CDR1 is GTSNPN and CDR2 SVGIG (reference sequence). Trimming stripped 2 bases from V and 4 bases from J, with 9 bases between. This CDR3 comprises 13 residues. The CDR3 nucleotides are TGTGCCTGGAGTCAGGGGAACGGAAACACCATATATTTT. Protein: CAWSQGNGNTIYF.

This clone was counted a few times. The CDR3 nucleotides read TGTGCCAGCAGCCAAAACGCGGCAAGCTCTGGAAACACCATATATTTT. As protein: CASSQNAASSGNTIYF. This sequence joins TRBV4-2 and TRBJ1-3; D gene unclear. The CDR3 is 16 residues long. The V gene's germline CDR1 is LGHNA and CDR2 YNFKEQ. V was cut by 2 bases and J by 0 bases, with 11 bases left in between.

The rearrangement uses TRBV7-2 and TRBJ1-1; D ambiguous. The V end lost 5 bases, the J end lost 1 base, and 14 bases lay between the germline ends. The CDR3 loop spans 15 amino acids. Germline values: CDR1 SGHTA, CDR2 FQGNSA. The CDR3 bases are TGTGCCAGCAGCATAACGGCGGCCACGAACACTGAAGCTTTCTTT. Protein sequence: CASSITAATNTEAFF.

The V gene is TRBV6-2 or TRBV6-3, the J gene TRBJ2-7; tentative D call: TRBD1 (5 bases). The CDR3 loop spans 16 amino acids. V gave up 0 bases and J gave up 4 bases, with 16 bases separating them. The germline gives CDR1 MNHEY, CDR2 SVGEGT. The CDR3 nucleotides read TGTGCCAGCAGTTACTCGGGGCAGGGAAACAATTACGAGCAGTACTTC. Amino acid sequence: CASSYSGQGNNYEQYF.